The rows below give T cell receptor beta chains drawn from one sample of a study of blood T cell repertoires in COVID-19. Profiling relied on immunoSEQ multiplex PCR, and the TCRdb table lists in-frame clones only, not all of them. Altogether over 65,000 clones are present, 80% to 95% being singletons, with the ten largest covering 6% to 7.5%. Specimen: peripheral blood. These receptors were collected from a human donor in a cohort sampled during active COVID-19. Each CDR3 is given with its conserved first and last residue. The order of the fields is V gene, clone size, J gene, D gene, CDR3 protein, CDR3 DNA. D genes are given only for firm matches. Clone size, where shown, is once, few, many, or a class for clones that have expanded.

TRBV30	NA	TRBJ2-5	NA	CAWSSLGETQYF	TGTGCCTGGTCCTCTCTAGGAGAGACCCAGTACTTC
TRBV10-3	NA	TRBJ2-3	TRBD1	CAHRGATDTQYF	TGTGCCCACAGGGGAGCCACAGATACGCAGTATTTT
TRBV24-1	NA	TRBJ2-2	TRBD1	CATGQGATGELFF	TGTGCCACCGGACAGGGGGCAACCGGGGAGCTGTTTTTT
TRBV6-1	NA	TRBJ1-1	TRBD1	CASSEMDAGGRTEAFF	TGTGCCAGCAGTGAAATGGACGCAGGGGGCAGAACTGAAGCTTTCTTT
TRBV11-2	NA	TRBJ2-1	TRBD1	CASSSGQGHNEQFF	TGTGCCAGCAGCTCCGGACAGGGCCACAATGAGCAGTTCTTC
TRBV19	NA	TRBJ1-5	NA	CASSMGFSVGGNQPQHF	TGTGCCAGTAGTATGGGGTTCAGTGTCGGGGGCAATCAGCCCCAGCATTTT
TRBV19	few	TRBJ2-7	NA	CASTQGGGEQYF	TGTGCCAGCACTCAGGGTGGTGGCGAGCAGTACTTC
TRBV10-1	NA	TRBJ1-1	TRBD1	CASREGQANTEAFF	TGCGCCAGCAGGGAGGGACAGGCGAACACTGAAGCTTTCTTT
TRBV27	NA	TRBJ1-5	NA	CASRWSRDTNQPQHF	TGTGCCAGCAGATGGTCGAGGGACACCAATCAGCCCCAGCATTTT
TRBV2	NA	TRBJ1-6	TRBD1	CASRSTQGSPLHF	TGTGCCAGCAGGTCTACACAGGGGTCACCCCTCCACTTT
TRBV2	NA	TRBJ2-3	TRBD1	CASSEWNGQGSHPFHTDTQYF	TGTGCCAGCAGTGAATGGAACGGACAGGGGTCGCACCCGTTCCACACAGATACGCAGTATTTT
TRBV18	NA	TRBJ1-1	NA	CASSPAGENTEAFF	TGTGCCAGCTCACCTGCGGGGGAAAACACTGAAGCTTTCTTT
TRBV5-6	NA	TRBJ1-2	TRBD1	CASSLDRGYGYTF	TGTGCCAGCAGCTTGGACAGGGGCTATGGCTACACCTTC
TRBV30	NA	TRBJ2-1	NA	CAWSILWRGRAYNEQFF	TGTGCCTGGAGTATCCTCTGGAGGGGTCGGGCCTACAATGAGCAGTTCTTC
TRBV12-3/TRBV12-4	NA	TRBJ2-7	TRBD1	CASSTGVEQYF	TGTGCCAGCAGTACAGGGGTCGAGCAGTACTTC
TRBV6-6	NA	TRBJ2-3	TRBD1	CASTMTGLTDTQYF	TGTGCCAGCACCATGACAGGGCTCACAGATACGCAGTATTTT
TRBV9	NA	TRBJ2-1	NA	CASSVGGPDYNEQFF	TGTGCCAGCAGCGTCGGGGGGCCCGACTACAATGAGCAGTTCTTC
TRBV19	NA	TRBJ2-3	TRBD2	CASSSGGPTDTQYF	TGTGCCAGTAGTAGCGGGGGGCCTACAGATACGCAGTATTTT
TRBV11-2	NA	TRBJ2-6	TRBD1	CASSLGTGGTGANVLTF	TGTGCCAGCAGCTTAGGGACAGGGGGAACTGGGGCCAACGTCCTGACTTTC
TRBV2	NA	TRBJ2-1	TRBD1	CASTLSGQGQFF	TGTGCCAGCACCTTATCAGGACAGGGGCAGTTCTTC
TRBV5-4	NA	TRBJ2-3	TRBD2	CASSAAGGSTDTQYF	TGTGCCAGCAGCGCGGCGGGAGGAAGCACAGATACGCAGTATTTT
TRBV2	NA	TRBJ2-7	NA	CASRNQGIFYEQYF	TGTGCCAGCAGGAACCAGGGGATCTTCTACGAGCAGTACTTC
TRBV27	NA	TRBJ1-2	NA	CASSLSSRNENGYTF	TGTGCCAGCAGTTTATCCTCGCGGAACGAGAATGGCTACACCTTC
TRBV6-5	NA	TRBJ1-2	TRBD1	CASSLPWTGDYGYTF	TGTGCCAGCAGTCTCCCCTGGACAGGGGACTATGGCTACACCTTC
TRBV12-5	NA	TRBJ1-1	TRBD1	CASGSLTGVNTEAFF	TGTGCTAGTGGTTCCCTCACAGGGGTGAACACTGAAGCTTTCTTT
TRBV19	NA	TRBJ1-1	NA	CASAKRDGNTEAFF	TGTGCCAGTGCAAAACGGGATGGGAACACTGAAGCTTTCTTT
TRBV12-3/TRBV12-4	NA	TRBJ1-4	NA	CASSLGRKLFF	TGTGCCAGCAGTTTGGGGCGAAAACTGTTTTTT
TRBV7-9	NA	TRBJ2-7	TRBD2	CASSGTSGGSDYEQYF	TGTGCCAGCAGCGGCACTAGCGGGGGCTCTGACTACGAGCAGTACTTC
TRBV5-4	NA	TRBJ2-7	TRBD2	CASSLVASGGYEQYF	TGTGCCAGCAGCTTGGTGGCTAGCGGGGGATACGAGCAGTACTTC
TRBV9	NA	TRBJ1-1	NA	CASSVGEGWNTEAFF	TGTGCCAGCAGCGTAGGGGAGGGATGGAACACTGAAGCTTTCTTT
TRBV4-1	NA	TRBJ1-1	NA	CASSQDTRNTEAFF	TGCGCCAGCAGCCAAGACACTAGGAACACTGAAGCTTTCTTT
TRBV18	once	TRBJ2-3	TRBD1	CASSRTGLGDTQYF	TGTGCCAGCTCACGGACAGGGTTGGGGGATACGCAGTATTTT
TRBV6-5	NA	TRBJ2-7	NA	CASSSRQVFSYEQYF	TGTGCCAGCAGTTCAAGACAGGTCTTCTCCTACGAGCAGTACTTC
TRBV6-5	NA	TRBJ1-2	NA	CASKTSQTVNYGYTF	TGTGCCAGCAAGACCTCCCAGACAGTAAACTATGGCTACACCTTC